The rows below give T cell receptor beta chains drawn from one sample of a study of T cell repertoires in cytomegalovirus infection. Antigen specificity for these receptors is unknown. A single record per CDR3 protein comes from TCRdb applying MiXCR to the reads. Among 650,000 to 900,000 distinct CDR3 sequences listed, about 29% were seen once. The sample consisted of cultured CD8+ T cells from PBMCs, taken from culture after CMV antigen stimulation. The receptors here all came from a human donor in good health (CMV status not recorded). Some clones in this sample may be carry-over from other donors' samples. Both conserved end residues are trimmed from each CDR3. Fields, in order: J gene, V gene, CDR3 protein.

j_gene: TRBJ1-4
v_gene: TRBV6-6
CDR3aa: ASRGPGQAARWTNEKLF

j_gene: TRBJ2-1
v_gene: TRBV27
CDR3aa: ASGGLAGGNEQF

j_gene: TRBJ1-1
v_gene: TRBV7-6
CDR3aa: ASSLESWQEAF

j_gene: TRBJ2-1
v_gene: TRBV7-6
CDR3aa: ASSLGGWGNEQF

j_gene: TRBJ1-5
v_gene: TRBV20-1
CDR3aa: SARDPLDGPFGYSNQPQH

j_gene: TRBJ2-5
v_gene: TRBV4-2
CDR3aa: ASSQDRVSGGYQGTQY

j_gene: TRBJ2-1
v_gene: TRBV5-1
CDR3aa: ASSSHGTGTYNEQF

j_gene: TRBJ2-1
v_gene: TRBV10-1
CDR3aa: ASSESKTSGRSYNEQF

j_gene: TRBJ1-5
v_gene: TRBV7-2
CDR3aa: ASSPRSDRSRVNQPQH

j_gene: TRBJ1-1
v_gene: TRBV13
CDR3aa: ASRLRGEAF

j_gene: TRBJ1-4
v_gene: TRBV12-3/TRBV12-4
CDR3aa: ASSPTGGQLF

j_gene: TRBJ1-2
v_gene: TRBV2
CDR3aa: ASSAARDYGYT

j_gene: TRBJ2-2
v_gene: TRBV9
CDR3aa: ASSGGGQGPTGELF

j_gene: TRBJ2-3
v_gene: TRBV7-3
CDR3aa: ASSLKAGRGDTQY

j_gene: TRBJ2-2
v_gene: TRBV10-3
CDR3aa: AIRSGTDYTGELF

j_gene: TRBJ1-2
v_gene: TRBV12-3/TRBV12-4
CDR3aa: ASSPGQGMNYGYT

j_gene: TRBJ1-1
v_gene: TRBV7-9
CDR3aa: ASSSPSTGPDTEAF

j_gene: TRBJ2-2
v_gene: TRBV11-2
CDR3aa: ASSWWGQENTGELF